This record looks at one T cell receptor beta chain sequence and its context. Only one count was recorded for this clonotype. Its antigen remains undetermined. A clone one base away is much larger, so this may be a read error. The data are from a study of CD8+CD57+ T cells in acquired aplastic anemia (dated by TCRdb to the late 2010s). In the study overall: Extracted DNA from sorted CD4+ and CD8+ cells averaged approximately 3.4 ug, ranging from about 0.18 to 27.4 ug. CD8+CD57+ expansion was defined as frequency above the mean frequency observed in healthy subjects.

Inclusive of the bounding cysteine and phenylalanine, the CDR3 is 11 residues long. This entry keeps only the CDR3 DNA: 33 bases, framed from base 1. CDR1 ENHRY and CDR2 SYGVKD were looked up in the germline V gene. Relative to germline, V is 4 bases shorter and J is 3 bases shorter, with 3 bases between their ends. Flow cytometry had shown CD8+CD57+ cell expansion in the patients selected for sequencing. Every patient had severe acquired aplastic anemia, diagnosed using the International Study of Aplastic Anemia and Agranulocytosis and Camitta criteria. At the time blood was sampled, none of the patients had received any therapy. In the study, sorted CD4+ and CD8+ blood T cells from patients with severe aplastic anemia and from healthy subjects underwent deep sequencing of TCR repertoires. Patients were enrolled under clinicaltrials.gov protocols 00001620, 01623167, 00001397, 00071045, 00081523 and 00961064 in the USA. Ficoll-Paque density gradient centrifugation was used to isolate peripheral blood mononuclear cells. Before DNA was extracted, CD4+ and CD8+ T cells were sorted using either FACS or magnetic beads.

Findings and caveats that apply to the study as a whole: Fewer than 30 CD8+ CDR3 sequences were found in both patients and controls but appeared to be highly expressed in patients and within the immunodominant clones of the patients. No significant difference in CD8+ Simpson's diversity was found between patients and healthy controls (P=0.060).

TCR beta VDJ combination and CDR3 sequence profiling used genomic DNA as the template. An Illumina HiSeq 2000 was the platform used for TCR repertoire sequencing. Regarding the original processing steps: TRBV/TRBJ rearrangement plots, CDR3 size and DJ length profiles, and Simpson's diversity index were used to evaluate the repertoires. The most abundant DNA sequence in the deep sequencing data was taken as the immunodominant clone. CDR3 amino acid sequences were screened for sharing across subjects and were compared with published repertoires and the VDJdb database. TCRdb passed the public sequencing reads through fastp at Q25 and MiXCR, retaining productive beta sequences. Identical CDR3 protein sequences are pooled into one entry, listed with their most common genes and DNA. The V and J calls follow TCRdb's processing rather than the paper's. Counted in this sample were approximately 130,000 distinct CDR3 sequences; approximately 41% of them appeared once. The top ten constitute about 2.6% of the sample.

The chain is encoded by TRBV10-3 joined to TRBJ1-2; a confident D gene designation cannot be given. Sequencing input: sorted CD4+, CD8+, or CD8+CD57+ T cells (not recorded which) from PBMCs. This sequence was found in a human donor with aplastic anemia. The CDR3 corresponds to CAISGHYGYTF. The nucleotides are TGTGCCATCAGTGGCCACTATGGCTACACCTTC.